This is a list of T cell receptor beta chains from one sample in a study of cytomegalovirus exposure and HLA in healthy donors. Sequenced by immunoSEQ multiplex PCR; TCRdb stores in-frame clones only, minus some. The data hold fewer than 250,000 clones, with roughly 83% observed a single time. The sample comprised PBMCs. The source is a woman aged 18-30 years in good health and CMV-seronegative. CDR3s include the opening cysteine and the closing phenylalanine or tryptophan. D genes are given only for firm matches. Expanded clones are given a class, and other clones once, few, many or no size at all.

size	D	V	J	CDR3	DNA
few	-	TRBV15	TRBJ1-4	CATSREGWGINEKLFF	TGTGCCACCAGCAGAGAGGGGTGGGGTATTAATGAAAAACTGTTTTTT
-	TRBD2	TRBV7-7	TRBJ2-5	CAGGAGLAGGKQETQYF	TGTGCTGGCGGGGCCGGGCTAGCGGGGGGAAAACAAGAGACCCAGTACTTC
-	-	TRBV30	TRBJ1-5	CAWSVSGGQPQHF	TGTGCCTGGAGCGTGTCGGGCGGACAGCCCCAGCATTTT
-	-	TRBV25-1	TRBJ1-4	CASSEWRGDLATNEKLFF	TGTGCCAGCAGTGAATGGCGTGGCGACCTTGCAACTAATGAAAAACTGTTTTTT
-	-	TRBV2	TRBJ1-2	CASSTDFTANYGYTF	TGTGCCAGTTCGACAGATTTCACCGCTAACTATGGCTACACCTTC
-	TRBD1	TRBV11-2	TRBJ1-1	CASGTTGALNTEAFF	TGTGCCAGCGGCACAACAGGGGCCTTGAACACTGAAGCTTTCTTT
-	-	TRBV9	TRBJ2-1	CAKPRKYEQFF	TGTGCCAAACCTCGGAAATATGAGCAGTTCTTC
once	-	TRBV5-4	TRBJ2-1	CASSSRDMADEQFF	TGTGCCAGCAGCTCCCGGGACATGGCCGATGAGCAGTTCTTC
-	-	TRBV28	TRBJ1-5	CASSLRGADNQPQHF	TGTGCCAGCAGTCTGCGCGGGGCCGACAATCAGCCCCAGCATTTT
-	-	TRBV5-6	TRBJ2-3	CASSFTADTQYF	TGTGCCAGCAGCTTCACAGCAGATACGCAGTATTTT
-	-	TRBV14	TRBJ2-7	CASSPNGGVAQYF	TGTGCCAGCAGCCCGAATGGAGGAGTGGCGCAGTACTTC
-	-	TRBV2	TRBJ2-2	CASTQANTGELFF	TGTGCCAGCACCCAGGCGAACACCGGGGAGCTGTTTTTT
once	-	TRBV27	TRBJ2-7	CASSAGYEQYF	TGTGCCAGCAGTGCCGGCTACGAGCAGTACTTC
-	-	TRBV6-5	TRBJ2-7	CASSLNPYYEQYF	TGTGCCAGCAGTCTAAACCCCTACTACGAGCAGTACTTC
once	TRBD1	TRBV6-5	TRBJ1-5	CASSRDRGFNQPQHF	TGTGCCAGCAGCAGGGACAGGGGATTCAATCAGCCCCAGCATTTT
-	-	TRBV28	TRBJ2-3	CASSLPGRTDTQYF	TGTGCCAGCAGTTTACCAGGGCGGACAGATACGCAGTATTTT
-	-	TRBV27	TRBJ2-2	CASSWDGNANTGELFF	TGTGCCAGCAGTTGGGACGGGAATGCGAACACCGGGGAGCTGTTTTTT
-	-	TRBV30	TRBJ1-1	CAWSAGSLRSTEAFF	TGTGCCTGGAGTGCCGGCTCCCTCCGGAGTACTGAAGCTTTCTTT
-	-	TRBV5-1	TRBJ2-5	CASSLASVQETQYF	TGCGCCAGCAGCTTGGCTAGCGTGCAAGAGACCCAGTACTTC
-	-	TRBV2	TRBJ2-1	CASRGLDRYNEQFF	TGTGCCAGCAGGGGACTGGACCGATACAATGAGCAGTTCTTC
-	-	TRBV18	TRBJ1-4	CASSPGRDEKLFF	TGTGCCAGCTCACCGGGCAGGGATGAAAAACTGTTTTTT
-	-	TRBV2	TRBJ2-2	CASRVADTNTGELFF	TGTGCCAGCAGGGTAGCGGATACGAACACCGGGGAGCTGTTTTTT
-	-	TRBV2	TRBJ1-6	CASSDDNSPLHF	TGTGCCAGCAGCGATGATAATTCACCCCTCCACTTT
-	-	TRBV10-2	TRBJ2-2	CASRGQMAGELFF	TGCGCCAGCAGAGGACAGATGGCCGGGGAGCTGTTTTTT
-	-	TRBV29-1	TRBJ1-1	CSVEKTRAVNTEAFF	TGCAGCGTTGAAAAAACGCGGGCCGTCAACACTGAAGCTTTCTTT
-	-	TRBV9	TRBJ1-2	CASSVATGGYGYTF	TGTGCCAGCAGCGTAGCTACTGGGGGCTATGGCTACACCTTC